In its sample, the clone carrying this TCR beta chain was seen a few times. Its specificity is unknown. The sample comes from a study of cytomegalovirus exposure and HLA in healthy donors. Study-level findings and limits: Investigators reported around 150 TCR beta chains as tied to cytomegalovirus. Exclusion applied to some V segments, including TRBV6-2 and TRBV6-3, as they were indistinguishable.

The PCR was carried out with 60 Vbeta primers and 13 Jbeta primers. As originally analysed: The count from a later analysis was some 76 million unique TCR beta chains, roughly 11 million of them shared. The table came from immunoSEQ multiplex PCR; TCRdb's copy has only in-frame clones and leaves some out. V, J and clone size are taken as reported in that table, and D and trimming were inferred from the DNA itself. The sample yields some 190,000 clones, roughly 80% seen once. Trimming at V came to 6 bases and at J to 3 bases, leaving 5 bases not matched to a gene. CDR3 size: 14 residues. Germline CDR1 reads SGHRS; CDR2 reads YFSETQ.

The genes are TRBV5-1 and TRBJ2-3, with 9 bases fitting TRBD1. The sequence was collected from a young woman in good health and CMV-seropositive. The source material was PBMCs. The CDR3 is CASTRDRETDTQYF. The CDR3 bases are TGCGCCAGCACCCGGGACAGGGAAACAGATACGCAGTATTTT. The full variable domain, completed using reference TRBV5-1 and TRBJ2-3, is KAGVTQTPRYLIKTRGQQVTLSCSPISGHRSVSWYQQTPGQGLQFLFEYFSETQRNKGNFPGRFSGRQFSNSRSEMNVSTLELGDSALYLCASTRDRETDTQYFGPGTRLTVL.